This T cell receptor beta chain was retrieved from a study of T cell repertoires in cytomegalovirus infection. Study-level points and caveats: HLA-C-restricted CMV-specific TCR beta clonotypes prevailed in the ex vivo response.

As regards this clonotype: Its specificity is unknown.

This CDR3 has 13 residues. The germline V gene encodes CDR1 ENHRY and CDR2 SYGVKD. V was shortened by 2 bases and J by 1 base, with 5 bases between the two germline ends. TCRdb used MiXCR to reprocess the reads, holding one entry per CDR3 protein. The profile shows about 450,000 distinct CDR3 sequences, roughly 30% of them singletons. The V call is TRBV10-3, the J call TRBJ1-2; D remains ambiguous. This clonotype originated in a human donor in good health (CMV status not recorded). Some clones in this sample may be carry-over from other donors' samples. The sample comprised PBMCs. CDR3 in amino acids: CAISEPINYGYTF. Written as DNA, the CDR3 is TGTGCCATCAGTGAGCCGATTAACTATGGCTACACCTTC.